One sample yielded the 12 T cell receptor beta chains listed below, sequenced in a study of cytomegalovirus exposure and HLA in healthy donors. PCR employed 60 Vbeta and 13 Jbeta primers. Produced via immunoSEQ multiplex PCR; TCRdb's table is partial and in-frame only. The repertoire holds about 140,000 clones, with roughly two thirds as singletons. Sequenced input: PBMCs. Source of these receptors: a human donor in good health.

The rearrangement uses TRBV6-1 and TRBJ1-2; tentative D call: TRBD1 (5 bases). CDR3 length: 13 amino acids. V was cut by 5 bases and J by 7 bases, with 14 bases left in between. Germline-derived CDR1 and CDR2 are MNHNS and SASEGT. The CDR3 sequence: CASSSWTSTGYTF. DNA for the CDR3: TGTGCCAGCAGTTCCTGGACATCCACTGGCTACACCTTC.

V and J are TRBV5-1 and TRBJ2-1; 8 positions match TRBD2. CDR1 SGHRS and CDR2 YFSETQ come from the germline V gene. V trimming: 1 base; J trimming: 5 bases; junction bases outside the gene matches: 8. This CDR3 has 16 amino acids. The CDR3 sequence is CASSLSATSVHNEQFF. For the CDR3, the DNA is TGCGCCAGCAGCTTGAGTGCGACTAGCGTTCACAATGAGCAGTTCTTC.

The rearrangement uses TRBV19 and TRBJ1-5; D is undetermined. The CDR3 runs 13 residues. V lost 4 bases and J lost 5, with 9 bases in between. Germline values: CDR1 LNHDA, CDR2 SQIVND (reference sequence). CDR3: CASSRRSDQPQHF. CDR3 nucleotide sequence: TGTGCCAGTAGTAGGAGGTCCGATCAGCCCCAGCATTTT. The whole variable domain, filled in from reference TRBV19 and TRBJ1-5, reads DGGITQSPKYLFRKEGQNVTLSCEQNLNHDAMYWYRQDPGQGLRLIYYSQIVNDFQKGDIAEGYSVSREKKESFPLTVTSAQKNPTAFYLCASSRRSDQPQHFGDGTRLSIL.

J is TRBJ1-2 and V is TRBV11-3, with TRBD1 matching over 7 bases. The germline CDR1 and CDR2 sequences are SGHNT and YENEEA. The J segment lost 3 bases and the V segment lost 5 bases, leaving 9 bases of the junction unmatched. The CDR3 length is 15 residues. DNA of the CDR3: TGTGCCAGCAGCGAATCGGGACAGAGGTACTATGGCTACACCTTC. It encodes CASSESGQRYYGYTF.

The V call is TRBV7-2, the J call TRBJ2-7, with 8 bases lining up with TRBD2. This CDR3 contains 17 residues. Germline assignment: CDR1 SGHTA and CDR2 FQGNSA. V lost 0 bases to trimming and J lost 3 bases; unmatched junction nucleotides: 10. The CDR3 region has the DNA TGTGCCAGCAGCTTAGCAGCCCCGGGACTAGAGGGCTACGAGCAGTACTTC. This encodes CASSLAAPGLEGYEQYF.

The rearrangement links TRBV10-3 to TRBJ1-5; no clear D. V lost 5 bases, J lost 2 bases, and 4 bases lay in between. This CDR3 spans 12 amino acids. Germline lookup yields CDR1 ENHRY and CDR2 SYGVKD. The CDR3 DNA reads TGTGCCATCAGTAGAGGCAATCAGCCCCAGCATTTT. Translation: CAISRGNQPQHF.

Here the CDR3 reads CASSFRAAGTEAFF. CDR3 DNA: TGTGCCAGCAGCTTCCGGGCGGCGGGCACTGAAGCTTTCTTT. The chain employs TRBV5-6 and TRBJ1-1; the D is unclear. Trimming removed 2 bases from V and 4 bases from J, with 12 bases in between. The CDR3 totals 14 residues. The germline V gene has CDR1 SGHDT and CDR2 YYEEEE.

The V call is TRBV4-1, the J call TRBJ2-5; 8 bases match TRBD2. Germline trimming cut 0 bases from V and 5 bases from J; bases unmatched to any gene: 5. CDR1 is MGHRA, CDR2 YSYEKL, per germline. The CDR3 is made up of 15 amino acids. The CDR3 nucleotides are TGCGCCAGCAGCCAAGAATGGACTAGCCGGGAGACCCAGTACTTC. Residues: CASSQEWTSRETQYF.

The chain employs TRBV2 and TRBJ2-7; D may be TRBD1 (6 bases). This CDR3 spans 13 amino acids. V lost 6 bases to trimming and J lost 0 bases, with 9 bases between them. Per the germline V gene, CDR1 is SNHLY and CDR2 is FYNNEI. This chain's CDR3 is CASRGASSYEQYF. For the CDR3, the DNA is TGTGCCAGCAGGGGGGCCAGCTCCTACGAGCAGTACTTC.

CDR3 DNA: TGTGCCAGCGCCCCTACTAGCACAGATACGCAGTATTTT. Encoded protein: CASAPTSTDTQYF. V and J are TRBV27 and TRBJ2-3, with D uncertain. Germline loops: CDR1 MNHEY, CDR2 SMNVEV (reference sequence). V was clipped by 8 bases and J by 0 bases, with 9 bases between them. This CDR3 spans 13 amino acids.

The J gene is TRBJ1-1, the V gene TRBV7-8; 7 nucleotides match TRBD1. Unmatched junction bases numbered 5, after V lost 4 bases and J lost 0 bases. The germline gives CDR1 SGHVS, CDR2 FQNEAQ. The CDR3 consists of 15 residues. The DNA of the CDR3 is TGTGCCAGCAGCTCACCGACAGGGATGAACACTGAAGCTTTCTTT. Its protein product is CASSSPTGMNTEAFF.

The chain uses TRBV5-5 and TRBJ2-1, with TRBD1 matching 10 bases. The junction had 8 bases not matched to a gene; V was cut back by 5 bases and J by 12 bases. Germline V gives CDR1 SGHKS, CDR2 YYEKEE (reference sequence). The CDR3 is made up of 13 amino acids. CDR3 amino acids: CASSRGQGYGQFF. CDR3 DNA: TGTGCCAGCAGTCGGGGACAGGGGTATGGGCAGTTCTTC.